This T cell receptor beta chain was recovered during a study of T cell repertoires in cytomegalovirus infection. For this clonotype: The antigen is undetermined.

The CDR3 is made up of 13 amino acids. Germline-derived CDR1 and CDR2 are DFQATT and SNEGSKA (reference sequence). Trimming removed 0 bases at V and 2 bases at J, with 7 bases between. TCRdb fed the reads into MiXCR, producing one record per CDR3 protein. The table lists 600,000 to 700,000 distinct CDR3 sequences, around 31% of them singletons. This clonotype was sampled from a human donor in good health (CMV status not recorded). Some clones in this sample may be carry-over from other donors' samples. J is TRBJ2-5 and V is TRBV20-1; TRBD2 might be the D (5 bases). The sample here was cultured PBMCs, taken from culture after CMV antigen stimulation. The CDR3 region is CSARDREQETQYF. Written as DNA, the CDR3 is TGCAGTGCTAGAGATCGGGAACAAGAGACCCAGTACTTC.